This T cell receptor beta chain originates from a study of T cells after yellow fever vaccination. Study at large: SMART-Seq v4 Ultra Low Input prepared the low-cell-number fractions. Whole-study findings and limits: When the response was secondary, it was weaker but reached its peak faster, day 5 versus 15. The booster response re-showed most primary clones: roughly 97% CD4, around 85% CD8.

V was trimmed by 4 bases and J by 0 bases, leaving 7 bases between them. Per germline, CDR1 DFQATT and CDR2 SNEGSKA (reference sequence). There are 12 residues in the CDR3. Generation of TCR cDNA used 5'RACE template switching (which added a universal primer site and UMIs). TCRdb reprocessed the 5' RACE reads via MiXCR and lists one record per CDR3 protein. The profile covers 230,000 or so distinct CDR3 sequences, with about 3.5% appearing a single time and under 20% taken by the ten largest. This clonotype was observed at least ten times. Its specificity is not known. V is TRBV20-1 and J is TRBJ2-7; D is uncertain. This sample comprised PBMCs, obtained 15 days after the yellow fever booster vaccination. The sequence was obtained from a man younger than 35 who received the YFV17D yellow fever vaccine. CDR3 in amino acids: CSANRVSYEQYF. CDR3 coding DNA: TGCAGTGCTAATCGGGTCTCCTACGAGCAGTACTTC.